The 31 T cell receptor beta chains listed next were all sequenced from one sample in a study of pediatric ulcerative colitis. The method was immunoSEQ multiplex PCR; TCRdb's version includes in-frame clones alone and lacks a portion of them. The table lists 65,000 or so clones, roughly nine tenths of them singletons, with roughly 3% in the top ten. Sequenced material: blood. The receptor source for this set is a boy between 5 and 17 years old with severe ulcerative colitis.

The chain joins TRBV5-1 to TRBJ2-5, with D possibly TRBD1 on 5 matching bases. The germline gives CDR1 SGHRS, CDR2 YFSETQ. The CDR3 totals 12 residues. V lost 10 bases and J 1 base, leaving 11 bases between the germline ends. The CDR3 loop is CASSDTQETQYF. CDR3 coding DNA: TGCGCCTCCTCGGACACCCAAGAGACCCAGTACTTC.

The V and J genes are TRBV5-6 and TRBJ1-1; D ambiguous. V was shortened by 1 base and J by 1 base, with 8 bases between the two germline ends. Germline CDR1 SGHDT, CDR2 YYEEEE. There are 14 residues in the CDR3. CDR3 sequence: CASSLTTWNTEAFF. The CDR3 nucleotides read TGTGCCAGCAGCTTGACGACTTGGAACACTGAAGCTTTCTTT.

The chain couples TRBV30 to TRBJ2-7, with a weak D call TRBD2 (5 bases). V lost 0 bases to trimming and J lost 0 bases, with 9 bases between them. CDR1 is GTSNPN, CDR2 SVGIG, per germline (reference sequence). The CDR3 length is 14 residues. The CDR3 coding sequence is TGTGCCTGGAGTGTAGGAGGCTCCTCCTACGAGCAGTACTTC. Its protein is CAWSVGGSSYEQYF.

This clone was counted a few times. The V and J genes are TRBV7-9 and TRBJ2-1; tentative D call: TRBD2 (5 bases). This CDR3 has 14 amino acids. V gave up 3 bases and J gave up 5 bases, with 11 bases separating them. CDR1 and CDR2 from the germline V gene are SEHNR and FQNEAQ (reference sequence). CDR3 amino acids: CASSLVSGNNEQFF. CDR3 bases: TGTGCCAGCAGCTTGGTCAGCGGAAACAATGAGCAGTTCTTC.

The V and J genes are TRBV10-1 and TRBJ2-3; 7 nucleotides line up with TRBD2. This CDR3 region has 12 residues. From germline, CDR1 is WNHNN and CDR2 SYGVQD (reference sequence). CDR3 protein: CPPSGSTDTQYF. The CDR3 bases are TGCCCCCCTAGCGGAAGCACAGATACGCAGTATTTT.

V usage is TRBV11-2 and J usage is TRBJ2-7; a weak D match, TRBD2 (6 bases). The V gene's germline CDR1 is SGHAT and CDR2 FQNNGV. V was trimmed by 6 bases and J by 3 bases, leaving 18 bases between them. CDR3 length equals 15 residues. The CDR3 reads CASSRHGGERYEQYF. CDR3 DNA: TGTGCCAGCAGTCGCCACGGAGGGGAGCGCTACGAGCAGTACTTC.

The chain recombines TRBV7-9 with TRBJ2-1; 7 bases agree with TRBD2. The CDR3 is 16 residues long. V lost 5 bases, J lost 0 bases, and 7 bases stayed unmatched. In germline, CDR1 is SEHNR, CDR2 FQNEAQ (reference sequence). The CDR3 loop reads CASSPRDYISYNEQFF. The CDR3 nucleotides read TGTGCCAGCAGCCCCCGGGACTACATCTCCTACAATGAGCAGTTCTTC.

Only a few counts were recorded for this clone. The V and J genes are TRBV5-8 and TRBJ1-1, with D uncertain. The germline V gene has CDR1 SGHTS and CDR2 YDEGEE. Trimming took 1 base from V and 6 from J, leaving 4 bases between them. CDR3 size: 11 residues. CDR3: CASSLRAEAFF. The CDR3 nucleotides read TGTGCCAGCAGCTTGCGAGCTGAAGCTTTCTTT.

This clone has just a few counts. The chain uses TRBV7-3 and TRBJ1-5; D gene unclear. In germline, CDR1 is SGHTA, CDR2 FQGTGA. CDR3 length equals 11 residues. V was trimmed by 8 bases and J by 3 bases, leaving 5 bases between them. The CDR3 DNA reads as TGTGCCAGCTATCCCAATCAGCCCCAGCATTTT. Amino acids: CASYPNQPQHF.

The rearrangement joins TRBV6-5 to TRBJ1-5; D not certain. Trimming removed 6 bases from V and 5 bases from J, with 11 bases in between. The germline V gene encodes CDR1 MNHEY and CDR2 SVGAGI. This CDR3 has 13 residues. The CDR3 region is CASSFTEDQPQHF. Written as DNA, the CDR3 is TGTGCCAGCAGCTTCACCGAGGATCAGCCCCAGCATTTT.

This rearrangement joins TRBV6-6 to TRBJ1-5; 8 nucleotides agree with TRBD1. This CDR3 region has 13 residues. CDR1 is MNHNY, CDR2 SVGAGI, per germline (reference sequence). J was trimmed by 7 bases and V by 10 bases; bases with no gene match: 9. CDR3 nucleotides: TGTGCCACCCTTCAGGGGGCTAGACAGCCCCAGCATTTT. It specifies CATLQGARQPQHF.

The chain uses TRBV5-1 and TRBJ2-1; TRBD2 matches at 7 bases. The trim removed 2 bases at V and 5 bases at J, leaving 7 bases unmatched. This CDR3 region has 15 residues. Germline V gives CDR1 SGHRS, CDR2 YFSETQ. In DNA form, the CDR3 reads TGCGCCAGCAGCTTAGAGGGAGGGCCCCACAATGAGCAGTTCTTC. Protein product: CASSLEGGPHNEQFF.

The CDR3 DNA reads TGTGCCACCAGCAGAGGCACCTTAGGGGCCCTTGACGGGACCCAGTACTTC. It codes for CATSRGTLGALDGTQYF. This chain joins TRBV15 and TRBJ2-5; weak D call: TRBD1 (5 bases). V lost 1 base to trimming and J lost 7 bases, with 22 bases between them. Per the germline V gene, CDR1 is LNHNV and CDR2 is YYDKDF (reference sequence). The CDR3 length is 17 residues.

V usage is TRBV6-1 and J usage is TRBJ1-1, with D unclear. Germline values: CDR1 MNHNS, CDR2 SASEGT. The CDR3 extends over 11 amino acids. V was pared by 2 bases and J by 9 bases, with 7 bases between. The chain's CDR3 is CASSEQIKAFF. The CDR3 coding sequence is TGTGCCAGCAGTGAACAGATTAAAGCTTTCTTT.

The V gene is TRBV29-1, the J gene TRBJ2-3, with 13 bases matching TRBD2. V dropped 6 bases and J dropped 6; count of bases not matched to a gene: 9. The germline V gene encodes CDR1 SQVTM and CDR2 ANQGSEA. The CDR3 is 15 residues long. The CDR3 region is CSVDGLAGVEDTQYF. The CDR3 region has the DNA TGCAGCGTAGATGGACTAGCGGGAGTGGAGGATACGCAGTATTTT.

In DNA, the CDR3 is TGTGCCAGCAGTTCGACGGTTACCTCTGGAAACACCATATATTTT. It specifies CASSSTVTSGNTIYF. This sequence joins TRBV6-5 and TRBJ1-3; D ambiguous. Germline V gene data show CDR1 as MNHEY and CDR2 as SVGAGI. This CDR3 has 15 residues. V lost 4 bases, J lost 0 bases, and 10 bases lay in between.

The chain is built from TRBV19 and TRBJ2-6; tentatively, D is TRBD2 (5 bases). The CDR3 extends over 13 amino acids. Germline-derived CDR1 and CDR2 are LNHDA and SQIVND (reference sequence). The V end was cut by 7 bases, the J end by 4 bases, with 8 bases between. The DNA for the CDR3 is TGTGCCAGTAAGGACTCCGGGGCCAACGTCCTGACTTTC. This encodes CASKDSGANVLTF.

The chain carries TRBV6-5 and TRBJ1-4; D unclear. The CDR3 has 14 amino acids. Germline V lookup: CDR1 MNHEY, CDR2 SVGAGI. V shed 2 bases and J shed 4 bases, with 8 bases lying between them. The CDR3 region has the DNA TGTGCCAGCAGTTACGTCAGCCTTAATGAAAAACTGTTTTTT. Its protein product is CASSYVSLNEKLFF.

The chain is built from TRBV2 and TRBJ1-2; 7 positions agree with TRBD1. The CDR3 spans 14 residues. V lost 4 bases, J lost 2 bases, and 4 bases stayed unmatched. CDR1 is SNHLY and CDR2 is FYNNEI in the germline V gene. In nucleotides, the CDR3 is TGTGCCAGCAGTGGGAAGGGACAGAACTATGGCTACACCTTC. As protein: CASSGKGQNYGYTF.

CDR3 DNA sequence: TGTGCCACCGGACTAGCGGGGGCCTACGAGCAGTACTTC. Its translation is CATGLAGAYEQYF. The genes are TRBV10-3 and TRBJ2-7; TRBD2 matches 13 bases. Losses at the gene ends were 10 bases for V and 2 bases for J; bases not matched to a gene: 2. The CDR3 has 13 amino acids. Germline V gene lookup returns CDR1 ENHRY and CDR2 SYGVKD.

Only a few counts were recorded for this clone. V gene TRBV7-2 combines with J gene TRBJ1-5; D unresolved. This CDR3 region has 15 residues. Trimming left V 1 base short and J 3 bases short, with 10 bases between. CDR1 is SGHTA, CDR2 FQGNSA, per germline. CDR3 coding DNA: TGTGCCAGCAGCTTAGGTGGAGGAGTCAATCAGCCCCAGCATTTT. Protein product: CASSLGGGVNQPQHF.

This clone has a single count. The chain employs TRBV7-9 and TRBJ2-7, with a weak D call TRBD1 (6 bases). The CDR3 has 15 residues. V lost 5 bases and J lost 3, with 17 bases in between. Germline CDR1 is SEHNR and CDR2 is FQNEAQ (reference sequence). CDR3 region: CASSPKGQGIYEQYF. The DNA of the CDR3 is TGTGCCAGCAGCCCAAAGGGGCAGGGGATCTACGAGCAGTACTTC.

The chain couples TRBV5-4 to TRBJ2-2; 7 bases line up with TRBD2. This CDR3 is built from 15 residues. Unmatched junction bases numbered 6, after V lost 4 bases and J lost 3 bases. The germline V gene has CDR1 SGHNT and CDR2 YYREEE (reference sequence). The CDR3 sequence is CASSMALADTGELFF. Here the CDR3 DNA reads TGTGCCAGCAGCATGGCCCTAGCGGACACCGGGGAGCTGTTTTTT.

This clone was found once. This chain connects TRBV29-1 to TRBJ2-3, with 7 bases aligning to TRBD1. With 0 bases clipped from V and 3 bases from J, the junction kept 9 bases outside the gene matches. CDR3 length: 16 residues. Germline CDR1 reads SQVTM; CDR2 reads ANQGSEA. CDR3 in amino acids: CSVEDLGQTSTDTQYF. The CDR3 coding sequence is TGCAGCGTTGAAGACCTGGGACAGACATCGACAGATACGCAGTATTTT.

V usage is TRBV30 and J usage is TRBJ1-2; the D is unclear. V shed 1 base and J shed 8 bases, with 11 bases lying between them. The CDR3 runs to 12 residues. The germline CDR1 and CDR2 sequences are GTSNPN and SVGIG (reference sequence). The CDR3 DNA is TGTGCCTGGAGTGCGGACGTGAGGGGCTACACCTTC. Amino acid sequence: CAWSADVRGYTF. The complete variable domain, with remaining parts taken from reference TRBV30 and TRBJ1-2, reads SQTIHQWPATLVQPVGSPLSLECTVEGTSNPNLYWYRQAAGRGLQLLFYSVGIGQISSEVPQNLSASRPQDRQFILSSKKLLLSDSGFYLCAWSADVRGYTFGSGTRLTVV.

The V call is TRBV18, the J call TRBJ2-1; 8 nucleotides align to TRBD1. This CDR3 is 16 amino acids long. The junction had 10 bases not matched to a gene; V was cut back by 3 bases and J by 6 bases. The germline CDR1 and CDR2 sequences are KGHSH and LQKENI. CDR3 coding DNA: TGTGCCAGCTCACCCCGGACAGGGAGCAAATTCAATGAGCAGTTCTTC. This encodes CASSPRTGSKFNEQFF.

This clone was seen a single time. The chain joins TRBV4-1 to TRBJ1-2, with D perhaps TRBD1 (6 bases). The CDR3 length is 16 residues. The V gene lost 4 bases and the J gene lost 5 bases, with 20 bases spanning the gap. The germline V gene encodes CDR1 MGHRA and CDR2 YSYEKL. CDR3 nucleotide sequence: TGCGCCAGCAGCCGAGTCCGGGGGGGCGATACATATGGCTACACCTTC. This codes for CASSRVRGGDTYGYTF.

Here the CDR3 DNA reads TGTGCCTGGAGTGGTGGTTACTCGTTGGATGAGCAGTTCTTC. It yields the protein CAWSGGYSLDEQFF. The chain links TRBV30 to TRBJ2-1; unclear D gene. Trimming took off 1 base at V and 8 bases at J, with 15 bases between the two ends. The CDR3 contains 14 residues. Germline values: CDR1 GTSNPN, CDR2 SVGIG (reference sequence).

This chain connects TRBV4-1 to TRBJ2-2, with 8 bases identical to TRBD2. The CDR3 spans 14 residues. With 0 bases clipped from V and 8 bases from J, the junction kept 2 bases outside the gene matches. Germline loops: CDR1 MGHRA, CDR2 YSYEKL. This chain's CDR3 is CASSQEPGGGELFF. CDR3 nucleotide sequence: TGCGCCAGCAGCCAAGAACCGGGAGGGGGGGAGCTGTTTTTT.

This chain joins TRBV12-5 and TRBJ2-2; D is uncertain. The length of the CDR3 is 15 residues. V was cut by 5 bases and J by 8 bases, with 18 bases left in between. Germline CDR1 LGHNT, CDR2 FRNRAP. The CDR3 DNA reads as TGTGCTAGTGGTCTCCCCCCCCCGGCGGCGGGGGAGCTGTTTTTT. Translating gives CASGLPPPAAGELFF.

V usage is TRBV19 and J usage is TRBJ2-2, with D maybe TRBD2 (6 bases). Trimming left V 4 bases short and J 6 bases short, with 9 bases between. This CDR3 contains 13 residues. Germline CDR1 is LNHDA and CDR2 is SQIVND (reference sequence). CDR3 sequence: CASSTGEAGELFF. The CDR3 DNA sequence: TGTGCCAGTAGTACTGGGGAGGCCGGGGAGCTGTTTTTT.